A single sample is the source of the 5 T cell receptor beta chains below, sequenced in a study of cytotoxic CD8 clonotypes in ibrutinib-treated CLL. The repertoire was sequenced with immunoSEQ multiplex PCR; TCRdb's copy has only in-frame clones and lacks some. Seen here are approximately 170,000 clones, approximately 91% observed once, and the top ten hold around 3%. Sequenced here: PBMCs, sampled at disease progression, from a patient treated with ibrutinib. The receptors were gathered from a human donor with chronic lymphocytic leukemia.

The chain employs TRBV30 and TRBJ1-5; D is perhaps TRBD1 (6 bases). The V and J ends lost 0 bases and 5 bases respectively, with 8 bases between them. This CDR3 contains 13 residues. Germline lookup yields CDR1 GTSNPN and CDR2 SVGIG (reference sequence). CDR3 protein: CAWSVNRDQPQHF. Written as DNA, the CDR3 is TGTGCCTGGAGTGTAAACAGGGATCAGCCCCAGCATTTT. Looking up the rest from reference TRBV30 and TRBJ1-5 gives the full variable domain: SQTIHQWPATLVQPVGSPLSLECTVEGTSNPNLYWYRQAAGRGLQLLFYSVGIGQISSEVPQNLSASRPQDRQFILSSKKLLLSDSGFYLCAWSVNRDQPQHFGDGTRLSIL.

The rearrangement links TRBV9 to TRBJ2-7, with D perhaps matching TRBD2 (7 bases). This CDR3 has 15 residues. V was trimmed by 3 bases and J by 2 bases, leaving 15 bases between them. Germline lookup yields CDR1 SGDLS and CDR2 YYNGEE. The CDR3 DNA reads TGTGCCAGCAGCGCCAGTACAGGGAGGGCCTACGAGCAGTACTTC. Its protein is CASSASTGRAYEQYF.

V gene TRBV18 combines with J gene TRBJ2-7; tentatively, D is TRBD1 (7 bases). Per germline, CDR1 KGHSH and CDR2 LQKENI. The CDR3 covers 12 residues. Trimming cost V 6 bases and J 4 bases, with 10 bases left between them. Here the CDR3 reads CASSPGGYEQYF. CDR3 coding DNA: TGTGCCAGCTCTCCAGGGGGGTACGAGCAGTACTTC. Looking up the rest from reference TRBV18 and TRBJ2-7 gives the full variable domain: NAGVMQNPRHLVRRRGQEARLRCSPMKGHSHVYWYRQLPEEGLKFMVYLQKENIIDESGMPKERFSAEFPKEGPSILRIQQVVRGDSAAYFCASSPGGYEQYFGPGTRLTVT.

V and J are TRBV6-4 and TRBJ1-2; D unresolved. Germline V gives CDR1 MRHNA, CDR2 SNTAGT. There are 13 residues in the CDR3. The V and J ends lost 5 bases and 0 bases respectively, with 7 bases between them. The CDR3 spells CASSREPNYGYTF. In DNA form, the CDR3 reads TGTGCCAGCAGTAGGGAGCCTAACTATGGCTACACCTTC.

This chain links TRBV6-1 with TRBJ1-2; D uncertain. The V and J ends lost 2 bases and 2 bases respectively, with 9 bases between them. CDR3 size: 14 residues. CDR1 MNHNS and CDR2 SASEGT come from the germline V gene. The CDR3 here is CASSERRRNYGYTF. The CDR3 DNA follows: TGTGCCAGCAGTGAACGACGGCGGAACTATGGCTACACCTTC.